These 20 T cell receptor beta chains share one sample of origin, sequenced in a study of cytomegalovirus exposure and HLA in healthy donors. PCR was performed using 60 Vbeta and 13 Jbeta primers. Profiled with immunoSEQ multiplex PCR; TCRdb holds only in-frame clones, not every one. This repertoire comprises about 200,000 clones; its ten largest clones make up more than 0.75%. The specimen sequenced was PBMCs. The receptors were gathered from a woman in her 30s in good health and CMV-seropositive.

The rearrangement uses TRBV5-6 and TRBJ1-1; D is perhaps TRBD1 (5 bases). The CDR3 spans 13 residues. CDR1 is SGHDT and CDR2 is YYEEEE in the germline V gene. The ends were cut back, 6 bases at V and 5 bases at J, with 14 bases in the middle. CDR3 coding DNA: TGTGCCAGCACCAAAGTTGGGGGGACTGAAGCTTTCTTT. This codes for CASTKVGGTEAFF.

V is TRBV12-1 and J is TRBJ1-2. TRBV12-1 is tagged as a pseudogene. The CDR3 totals 13 residues. This CDR3 is CASSFPGFYGYTF. CDR3 nucleotides: TGTGCCAGCAGCTTTCCCGGTTTCTATGGCTACACCTTC.

The chain recombines TRBV28 with TRBJ2-7; 9 bases match TRBD1. In germline, CDR1 is MDHEN, CDR2 SYDVKM. With V trimmed by 5 bases and J by 2 bases, 13 bases remained unmatched. The CDR3 has 17 residues. The CDR3 spells CASSSPGTGFVTYEQYF. The DNA of the CDR3 is TGTGCCAGCAGTAGTCCCGGGACAGGGTTCGTCACCTACGAGCAGTACTTC.

The rearrangement uses TRBV28 and TRBJ1-4; a possible D gene is TRBD1 (5 bases). CDR1 MDHEN and CDR2 SYDVKM come from the germline V gene. Trimming removed 6 bases from V and 6 bases from J, with 14 bases in between. The CDR3 consists of 14 residues. This CDR3 is CASSPGSWHEKLFF. The CDR3 DNA follows: TGTGCCAGCAGCCCAGGGTCTTGGCATGAAAAACTGTTTTTT.

J is TRBJ1-5 and V is TRBV5-8, with 7 bases matching TRBD1. V trimming: 1 base; J trimming: 5 bases; junction bases outside the gene matches: 3. CDR1 is SGHTS, CDR2 YDEGEE, per germline. The CDR3 is made up of 14 amino acids. The CDR3 region is CASSLSGGYQPQHF. The CDR3 bases are TGTGCCAGCAGCTTGTCAGGGGGGTATCAGCCCCAGCATTTT.

V is TRBV4-1 and J is TRBJ1-2; D might be TRBD1 (5 bases). The CDR3 length is 14 residues. The germline gives CDR1 MGHRA, CDR2 YSYEKL. The V and J ends lost 0 bases and 7 bases respectively, with 12 bases between them. In DNA form, the CDR3 reads TGCGCCAGCAGCCAAGAAACCACCGGGGGTGGCTACACCTTC. Translated, it gives CASSQETTGGGYTF.

V is TRBV5-1 and J is TRBJ2-7; 9 bases are a match to TRBD2. In germline, CDR1 is SGHRS, CDR2 YFSETQ. There are 16 residues in the CDR3. The V gene end was trimmed by 3 bases and the J gene end by 3 bases; junction bases not matched to a gene: 10. CDR3 nucleotides: TGCGCCAGCAGCTCCGGAGGTAGCGGGGGACTCTACGAGCAGTACTTC. Protein sequence: CASSSGGSGGLYEQYF. Looking up the rest from reference TRBV5-1 and TRBJ2-7 gives the full variable domain: KAGVTQTPRYLIKTRGQQVTLSCSPISGHRSVSWYQQTPGQGLQFLFEYFSETQRNKGNFPGRFSGRQFSNSRSEMNVSTLELGDSALYLCASSSGGSGGLYEQYFGPGTRLTVT.

The J gene is TRBJ2-7, the V gene TRBV5-1, with a weak D call TRBD1 (6 bases). Germline CDR1 SGHRS, CDR2 YFSETQ. The CDR3 length is 14 residues. Trimming stripped 1 base from V and 4 bases from J, with 12 bases between. As DNA, the CDR3 is TGCGCCAGCAGCTTGTCAGGGGCGTATTACGAGCAGTACTTC. Residues: CASSLSGAYYEQYF.

CDR3 nucleotide sequence: TGTGCCAGCAGTAGCAGGGGGCGCGTATACGAGCAGTACTTC. It codes for CASSSRGRVYEQYF. The J gene is TRBJ2-7, the V gene TRBV6-1; 8 bases align to TRBD1. The junction had 7 bases not matched to a gene; V was cut back by 5 bases and J by 4 bases. CDR3 length: 14 amino acids. Germline lookup yields CDR1 MNHNS and CDR2 SASEGT.

V is TRBV11-2 and J is TRBJ2-7; weak D call: TRBD2 (5 bases). With 2 bases removed from V and 2 bases from J, the gap between germline ends came to 13 bases. CDR3 length: 15 residues. Germline-derived CDR1 and CDR2 are SGHAT and FQNNGV. The CDR3 spells CASSLRRTSPYEQYF. CDR3 sequence (DNA): TGTGCCAGCAGCTTAAGGAGGACTTCCCCCTACGAGCAGTACTTC.

This chain links TRBV2 with TRBJ2-1; the match to TRBD2 covers 10 bases. V dropped 5 bases and J dropped 1; count of bases not matched to a gene: 14. This CDR3 contains 19 residues. The germline gives CDR1 SNHLY, CDR2 FYNNEI. The CDR3 sequence is CASSPQKFLAGESYNEQFF. The CDR3 DNA follows: TGTGCCAGCAGTCCGCAAAAGTTTCTAGCGGGAGAGTCCTACAATGAGCAGTTCTTC.

The chain links TRBV6-1 to TRBJ2-1, with a weak D call TRBD2 (6 bases). Germline V gene lookup returns CDR1 MNHNS and CDR2 SASEGT. V was clipped by 0 bases and J by 5 bases, with 11 bases between them. The length of the CDR3 is 15 residues. The CDR3: CASSEAAGRHNEQFF. The CDR3, as DNA: TGTGCCAGCAGTGAAGCTGCGGGGAGACACAATGAGCAGTTCTTC.

The chain links TRBV4-1 to TRBJ2-7; TRBD2 might be the D (6 bases). The CDR3 runs to 15 residues. The germline V and J ends were trimmed by 3 bases and 5 bases, with 17 bases remaining between them. From germline, CDR1 is MGHRA and CDR2 YSYEKL. CDR3 nucleotide sequence: TGCGCCAGCAGCCAGCGGAGGGACTCTTCCAACGAGCAGTACTTC. Amino acid sequence: CASSQRRDSSNEQYF.

The V and J genes are TRBV18 and TRBJ1-1; TRBD1 aligns across 8 bases. The CDR3 consists of 18 residues. Per the germline V gene, CDR1 is KGHSH and CDR2 is LQKENI. V lost 6 bases and J lost 0; bases outside the gene matches: 15. CDR3 amino acids: CASSPQQDRVVMNTEAFF. The CDR3 region has the DNA TGTGCCAGCTCTCCGCAGCAGGACAGGGTCGTCATGAACACTGAAGCTTTCTTT.

The chain links TRBV11-3 to TRBJ2-7; TRBD1 matches 8 bases. Germline V gene sequence: CDR1 SGHNT, CDR2 YENEEA. The CDR3 totals 15 residues. V was pared by 1 base and J by 2 bases, with 4 bases of the junction left unmatched. CDR3 protein: CASSLGDRGTYEQYF. The DNA of the CDR3 is TGTGCCAGCAGCTTAGGCGACAGGGGCACCTACGAGCAGTACTTC.

The chain combines TRBV12-5 with TRBJ2-3; 10 nucleotides agree with TRBD2. This CDR3 spans 15 amino acids. Germline CDR1 and CDR2: LGHNT and FRNRAP. V lost 3 bases, J lost 1 base, and 1 base stayed unmatched. The CDR3 loop is CASGLTSGGTDTQYF. The CDR3 DNA is TGTGCTAGTGGTTTAACTAGCGGGGGCACAGATACGCAGTATTTT.

The chain combines TRBV27 with TRBJ2-3, with D perhaps matching TRBD2 (5 bases). The CDR3 is 15 amino acids. The ends were cut back, 5 bases at V and 4 bases at J, with 16 bases in the middle. Germline V gene lookup returns CDR1 MNHEY and CDR2 SMNVEV (reference sequence). The CDR3 loop reads CASSLEGPFPDTQYF. CDR3 DNA: TGTGCCAGCAGTCTAGAGGGCCCCTTCCCAGATACGCAGTATTTT.

The CDR3 region is CASSLWLEGITEAFF. The CDR3 bases are TGCGCCAGCAGCTTGTGGTTAGAGGGAATCACTGAAGCTTTCTTT. The rearrangement joins TRBV5-1 to TRBJ1-1; D is unresolved. CDR1 and CDR2 from the germline V gene are SGHRS and YFSETQ. The ends were cut back, 1 base at V and 4 bases at J, with 14 bases in the middle. The CDR3 sequence is 15 residues long.

V gene TRBV6-5 combines with J gene TRBJ2-3; no firm D call. The V gene lost 2 bases and the J gene lost 8 bases, with 11 bases spanning the gap. CDR1 and CDR2 from the germline V gene are MNHEY and SVGAGI. The CDR3 has 13 residues. CDR3 nucleotide sequence: TGTGCCAGCAGTTACACCTTGCTCGGTACGCAGTATTTT. Its translation: CASSYTLLGTQYF.

V gene TRBV5-1 combines with J gene TRBJ2-3; TRBD1 agrees at 9 bases. The ends lost 2 bases at V and 4 bases at J; junction bases unmatched: 8. This CDR3 region has 16 residues. Germline V gene lookup returns CDR1 SGHRS and CDR2 YFSETQ. For the CDR3, the DNA is TGCGCCAGCAGCTTCGGGACAGGGCGGTTCCCAGATACGCAGTATTTT. This translates into CASSFGTGRFPDTQYF.